This T cell receptor (beta chain) derives from a study of shared clonotypes between healthy human individuals. This clone was observed at least ten times. Between the trimmed V and J ends, which lost 4 bases and 5 bases, there was a span of 10 bases. The germline gives CDR1 SGHRS, CDR2 YFSETQ. The CDR3 extends over 13 amino acids. The assay was immunoSEQ multiplex PCR, and TCRdb's table has in-frame clones only and misses some. The profile shows 300,000 to 400,000 clones, less than 85% of them singletons. The origin of this receptor is a man between 25 and 39 years old in good health. The sample consisted of memory CD4+ T cells sorted from blood. As for subset: CD45RA-negative fraction. The chain recombines TRBV5-1 with TRBJ2-1, with no clear D. The CDR3 protein is CASSPQPNNEQFF. For the CDR3, the DNA is TGCGCCAGCAGCCCCCAGCCGAACAATGAGCAGTTCTTC.